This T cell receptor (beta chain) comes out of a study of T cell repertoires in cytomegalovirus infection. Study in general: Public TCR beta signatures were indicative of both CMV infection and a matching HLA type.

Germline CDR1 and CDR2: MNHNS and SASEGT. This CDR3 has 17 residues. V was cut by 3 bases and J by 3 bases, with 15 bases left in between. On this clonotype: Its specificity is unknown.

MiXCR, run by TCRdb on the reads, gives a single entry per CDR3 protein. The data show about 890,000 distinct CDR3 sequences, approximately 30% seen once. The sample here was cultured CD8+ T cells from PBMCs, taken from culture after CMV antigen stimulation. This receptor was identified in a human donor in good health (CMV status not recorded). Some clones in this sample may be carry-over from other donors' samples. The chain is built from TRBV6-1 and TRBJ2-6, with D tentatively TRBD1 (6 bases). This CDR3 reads CASSERQGLGGANVLTF. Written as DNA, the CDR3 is TGTGCCAGCAGTGAGCGGCAGGGGTTGGGTGGGGCCAACGTCCTGACTTTC.